A single sample is the source of the 29 T cell receptor beta chains below, sequenced in a study of blood T cell repertoires in COVID-19 (dated by TCRdb to 2018 to 2020). Library prep was done by the immunoSEQ multiplex PCR assay. TCRdb stores this immuneACCESS table with in-frame sequences only. Part of the clones is absent; in the studies checked, under half of the shortfall reflects unresolved V genes, and no reason is known for the rest. The sample table contains 100,000 to 120,000 clones; only one count was recorded for about 90% of them. The ten biggest clones cover 4% to 5% of the sample. Sequencing was carried out using peripheral blood. All receptors come from a human donor in a cohort sampled during active COVID-19.

CDR3 sequence: CASSSSTGGSYEQYF. DNA of the CDR3: TGTGCCAGCAGCTCCTCGACAGGGGGAAGCTACGAGCAGTACTTC. The V and J genes are TRBV11-1 and TRBJ2-7, with 9 bases aligning to TRBD1. This CDR3 comprises 15 residues. Trimming cost V 4 bases and J 3 bases; bases outside gene matches: 7. Per the germline V gene, CDR1 is SGHAT and CDR2 is FQDESV (reference sequence).

The chain uses TRBV9 and TRBJ2-7; maybe TRBD2 (6 bases). This CDR3 spans 15 amino acids. V lost 0 bases and J 4 bases, leaving 14 bases between the germline ends. Germline CDR1 SGDLS, CDR2 YYNGEE. CDR3 nucleotide sequence: TGTGCCAGCAGCGTAGGGGTAGCGGACCCTTACGAGCAGTACTTC. This encodes CASSVGVADPYEQYF.

The chain combines TRBV7-9 with TRBJ1-1, with D possibly being TRBD1 (5 bases). V lost 0 bases, J lost 2 bases, and 10 bases lay in between. CDR3 length: 15 residues. Germline V CDR1 and CDR2: SEHNR, FQNEAQ (reference sequence). The CDR3 sequence: CASSLARDSNTEAFF. CDR3 DNA sequence: TGTGCCAGCAGCTTAGCAAGGGACTCAAACACTGAAGCTTTCTTT. Together with reference TRBV7-9 and TRBJ1-1, the CDR3 gives the full variable domain: DTGVSQNPRHKITKRGQNVTFRCDPISEHNRLYWYRQTLGQGPEFLTYFQNEAQLEKSRLLSDRFSAERPKGSFSTLEIQRTEQGDSAMYLCASSLARDSNTEAFFGQGTRLTVV.

V is TRBV7-9 and J is TRBJ2-3; 11 bases line up with TRBD2. CDR3 length: 15 residues. Germline assignment: CDR1 SEHNR and CDR2 FQNEAQ (reference sequence). V trimming: 5 bases; J trimming: 3 bases; junction bases outside the gene matches: 4. The CDR3 region has the DNA TGTGCCAGCAGCCAACTAGCGGGAGCTACAGATACGCAGTATTTT. Amino acid sequence: CASSQLAGATDTQYF. The full variable domain, with the rest looked up from reference TRBV7-9 and TRBJ2-3, is DTGVSQNPRHKITKRGQNVTFRCDPISEHNRLYWYRQTLGQGPEFLTYFQNEAQLEKSRLLSDRFSAERPKGSFSTLEIQRTEQGDSAMYLCASSQLAGATDTQYFGPGTRLTVL.

DNA of the CDR3: TGTGCCAGCAGCTTAAACCGGCAGGGGGCTTGGGGTGAGCAGTTCTTC. The encoded protein is CASSLNRQGAWGEQFF. The J gene is TRBJ2-1, the V gene TRBV7-3; 8 bases fit TRBD1. Per germline, CDR1 SGHTA and CDR2 FQGTGA. Trimming took 1 base from V and 9 from J; bases not matched to a gene: 11. This CDR3 is built from 16 residues.

The rearrangement uses TRBV28 and TRBJ2-1, with 10 bases identical to TRBD1. Germline V gene data show CDR1 as MDHEN and CDR2 as SYDVKM. Trimming removed 7 bases from V and 3 bases from J; junction bases left unmatched: 3. The CDR3 contains 14 residues. DNA of the CDR3: TGTGCCAGCACCGACAGGGGGCTCTACAATGAGCAGTTCTTC. This encodes CASTDRGLYNEQFF.

This clone was observed a few times. The chain recombines TRBV12-3 or TRBV12-4 with TRBJ1-2; 9 bases match TRBD1. This CDR3 has 13 residues. The V and J ends lost 5 bases and 9 bases, in that order; junction bases with no gene match: 7. Written as DNA, the CDR3 is TGTGCCAGCAGTGCCGGGACAGGGAATCGCTACACCTTC. Translating gives CASSAGTGNRYTF.

The chain carries TRBV10-3 and TRBJ1-2; a weak D match, TRBD1 (6 bases). Germline V gives CDR1 ENHRY, CDR2 SYGVKD. This CDR3 has 17 amino acids. With 6 bases removed from V and 0 bases from J, the gap between germline ends came to 20 bases. Here the CDR3 DNA reads TGTGCCATCAGGCAGACCCCCGACAGGCGTGCTAACTATGGCTACACCTTC. It is translated as CAIRQTPDRRANYGYTF.

The chain uses TRBV30 and TRBJ1-1, with 9 nucleotides matching TRBD1. This CDR3 is built from 12 residues. Germline values: CDR1 GTSNPN, CDR2 SVGIG (reference sequence). The V and J ends lost 5 bases and 8 bases, in that order; junction bases with no gene match: 6. The CDR3 DNA follows: TGTGCCTGGGTACAGGGGGCTTCGGAAGCTTTCTTT. Protein: CAWVQGASEAFF.

The chain has TRBV2 and TRBJ2-7; 10 nucleotides agree with TRBD2. V shed 7 bases, J shed 2 bases, and the junction held 5 bases outside the gene matches. CDR3 length equals 14 residues. From germline, CDR1 is SNHLY and CDR2 FYNNEI. CDR3 in amino acids: CASTPAGGTYEQYF. The DNA of the CDR3 is TGTGCCAGCACCCCAGCGGGAGGGACCTACGAGCAGTACTTC.

This clone appeared a single time. The chain employs TRBV30 and TRBJ2-1; tentative D call: TRBD2 (6 bases). Trimming cost V 1 base and J 8 bases, with 18 bases left between them. From germline, CDR1 is GTSNPN and CDR2 SVGIG (reference sequence). CDR3 length: 15 amino acids. In DNA form, the CDR3 reads TGTGCCTGGAGTGAAGGAGTAGCGGACTCTTATGAGCAGTTCTTC. It is translated as CAWSEGVADSYEQFF.

The chain couples TRBV6-5 to TRBJ2-2, with 9 bases fitting TRBD2. V gave up 3 bases and J gave up 8 bases; unmatched junction bases: 10. CDR1 is MNHEY and CDR2 is SVGAGI in the germline V gene. The CDR3 has 16 amino acids. CDR3 residues: CASSYSAGGGPGELFF. In DNA, the CDR3 is TGTGCCAGCAGTTATTCCGCGGGAGGGGGGCCGGGGGAGCTGTTTTTT.

V is TRBV6-6 and J is TRBJ2-5; possibly TRBD2 for D (6 bases). CDR3 length: 12 residues. With 5 bases removed from V and 6 bases from J, the gap between germline ends came to 10 bases. Germline CDR1 MNHNY, CDR2 SVGAGI (reference sequence). CDR3 in DNA: TGTGCCAGCAGTACGGGAGTAAAGACCCAGTACTTC. As protein: CASSTGVKTQYF.

CDR3 region: CASSPSGRGNTEAFF. The CDR3 DNA reads as TGTGCCAGCAGCCCTAGCGGTCGGGGGAACACTGAAGCTTTCTTT. The chain recombines TRBV7-9 with TRBJ1-1; D not resolved. The V gene lost 5 bases and the J gene lost 1 base, with 14 bases spanning the gap. CDR1 is SEHNR, CDR2 FQNEAQ, per germline (reference sequence). CDR3 length: 15 residues.

The chain recombines TRBV29-1 with TRBJ1-4; 7 bases align to TRBD1. V trimming: 8 bases; J trimming: 4 bases; junction bases outside the gene matches: 7. Germline assignment: CDR1 SQVTM and CDR2 ANQGSEA. CDR3 size: 13 residues. CDR3 nucleotides: TGCAGCTCCCGGGACAGCCTTAATGAAAAACTGTTTTTT. It is translated as CSSRDSLNEKLFF.

V gene TRBV20-1 combines with J gene TRBJ2-1; 8 bases fit TRBD2. V lost 3 bases, J lost 6 bases, and 10 bases stayed unmatched. The CDR3 runs 15 residues. Germline V gene sequence: CDR1 DFQATT, CDR2 SNEGSKA (reference sequence). CDR3 in amino acids: CSASRRGAGSNEQFF. Written as DNA, the CDR3 is TGCAGTGCTAGTCGGCGGGGGGCAGGGAGCAATGAGCAGTTCTTC.

The chain joins TRBV11-2 to TRBJ2-1, with D possibly TRBD1 on 5 matching bases. The V end lost 7 bases, the J end lost 6 bases, and 13 bases lay between the germline ends. The V gene's germline CDR1 is SGHAT and CDR2 FQNNGV. This CDR3 contains 13 residues. The CDR3 spells CASINTGGNEQFF. CDR3 nucleotide sequence: TGTGCCAGCATCAACACAGGCGGCAATGAGCAGTTCTTC.

This clone has only a few counts. The V call is TRBV7-2, the J call TRBJ1-5; unclear D gene. The length of the CDR3 is 13 residues. The germline V and J ends were trimmed by 5 bases and 6 bases, with 11 bases remaining between them. Germline CDR1 reads SGHTA; CDR2 reads FQGNSA. The CDR3 loop is CASSPTGFQPQHF. CDR3 sequence (DNA): TGTGCCAGCAGCCCGACGGGGTTTCAGCCCCAGCATTTT.

This clone showed up just once. J is TRBJ1-6 and V is TRBV27; 9 positions agree with TRBD1. Germline V gene sequence: CDR1 MNHEY, CDR2 SMNVEV (reference sequence). The CDR3 length is 16 residues. The V gene end was trimmed by 5 bases and the J gene end by 9 bases; junction bases not matched to a gene: 11. CDR3 coding DNA: TGTGCCAGCAGTCTTCACAGGGGGCAATTCGGTTCACCCCTCCACTTT. It translates to CASSLHRGQFGSPLHF.

This clone was detected only once. The chain links TRBV7-3 to TRBJ2-1, with D possibly being TRBD2 (6 bases). The germline V gene has CDR1 SGHTA and CDR2 FQGTGA. The length of the CDR3 is 11 residues. The V and J ends lost 9 bases and 8 bases respectively, with 11 bases between them. CDR3 amino acids: CASAEGYEQFF. The CDR3 nucleotides read TGTGCCAGTGCGGAGGGATATGAGCAGTTCTTC.

J is TRBJ1-1 and V is TRBV30, with D unresolved. V lost 2 bases and J 5 bases, leaving 3 bases between the germline ends. The germline V gene has CDR1 GTSNPN and CDR2 SVGIG (reference sequence). This CDR3 region has 10 residues. This chain's CDR3 is CAWSRTEAFF. The CDR3 nucleotides are TGTGCCTGGAGTCGGACTGAAGCTTTCTTT.

The chain uses TRBV12-3 or TRBV12-4 and TRBJ1-1; no firm D call. This CDR3 has 12 residues. Trimming took 7 bases from V and 5 from J, leaving 11 bases between them. CDR3 sequence reads: CASTLSGTEAFF. As DNA, the CDR3 is TGTGCCAGCACCCTGTCCGGGACTGAAGCTTTCTTT.

The chain couples TRBV18 to TRBJ2-7; 9 nucleotides agree with TRBD2. The V segment lost 1 base and the J segment 0 bases; nucleotides outside the gene matches: 13. Germline CDR1 and CDR2: KGHSH and LQKENI. The CDR3 consists of 19 residues. CDR3: CASSPRRSAGGLLSYEQYF. CDR3 bases: TGTGCCAGCTCACCACGACGTTCAGCGGGAGGCCTCCTCTCCTACGAGCAGTACTTC. Complete variable domain (other parts from reference TRBV18 and TRBJ2-7): NAGVMQNPRHLVRRRGQEARLRCSPMKGHSHVYWYRQLPEEGLKFMVYLQKENIIDESGMPKERFSAEFPKEGPSILRIQQVVRGDSAAYFCASSPRRSAGGLLSYEQYFGPGTRLTVT.

This chain uses TRBV5-1 with TRBJ1-2; 8 positions agree with TRBD1. J was trimmed by 6 bases and V by 0 bases; bases with no gene match: 4. CDR3 length: 14 amino acids. Per germline, CDR1 SGHRS and CDR2 YFSETQ. Written as DNA, the CDR3 is TGCGCCAGCAGCTTGGATCCAGGGGGCGATGGCTACACCTTC. Translation gives CASSLDPGGDGYTF.

This clone was counted a single time. This chain connects TRBV20-1 to TRBJ2-3; 9 positions match TRBD2. Germline values: CDR1 DFQATT, CDR2 SNEGSKA (reference sequence). The CDR3 sequence is 15 residues long. The V segment lost 6 bases and the J segment 4 bases; nucleotides outside the gene matches: 11. CDR3 protein: CSASFSGSGADTQYF. CDR3 nucleotide sequence: TGCAGTGCCAGTTTTAGCGGGAGTGGCGCAGATACGCAGTATTTT.

The table lists this clone with a count of one. The chain joins TRBV30 to TRBJ1-2, with 7 positions matching TRBD1. Germline CDR1 reads GTSNPN; CDR2 reads SVGIG (reference sequence). The CDR3 runs to 15 residues. Trimming cost V 4 bases and J 5 bases; bases outside gene matches: 13. DNA for the CDR3: TGTGCCTGGAAAAGACCAGACAGGGTTTTTTATGGCTACACCTTC. It encodes CAWKRPDRVFYGYTF.

The V call is TRBV21-1, the J call TRBJ2-7; the table's D call, TRBD2, was not checked against the DNA. TRBV21-1 is shown as a pseudogene. There are 14 residues in the CDR3. The CDR3 sequence: CASSLRRITYEQYF. The CDR3 DNA reads TGTGCCAGCAGCCTCCGGCGGATTACCTACGAGCAGTACTTC.

The sample holds a few counts of this clone. J is TRBJ2-7 and V is TRBV15, with a possible D match to TRBD2 (5 bases). V lost 1 base and J 0 bases, leaving 10 bases between the germline ends. The germline V gene has CDR1 LNHNV and CDR2 YYDKDF (reference sequence). The CDR3 covers 15 residues. CDR3 in DNA: TGTGCCACCAGCAGAGGCGGGCCGACCTCCTACGAGCAGTACTTC. Protein product: CATSRGGPTSYEQYF.

CDR3 in DNA: TGCGCCAGCAGCGGCGGGGTTAATCGCTATGGCTACACCTTC. Translation: CASSGGVNRYGYTF. The chain couples TRBV5-1 to TRBJ1-2; no clear D gene. V lost 4 bases, J lost 4 bases, and 14 bases lay in between. The germline V gene encodes CDR1 SGHRS and CDR2 YFSETQ. This CDR3 has 14 amino acids.